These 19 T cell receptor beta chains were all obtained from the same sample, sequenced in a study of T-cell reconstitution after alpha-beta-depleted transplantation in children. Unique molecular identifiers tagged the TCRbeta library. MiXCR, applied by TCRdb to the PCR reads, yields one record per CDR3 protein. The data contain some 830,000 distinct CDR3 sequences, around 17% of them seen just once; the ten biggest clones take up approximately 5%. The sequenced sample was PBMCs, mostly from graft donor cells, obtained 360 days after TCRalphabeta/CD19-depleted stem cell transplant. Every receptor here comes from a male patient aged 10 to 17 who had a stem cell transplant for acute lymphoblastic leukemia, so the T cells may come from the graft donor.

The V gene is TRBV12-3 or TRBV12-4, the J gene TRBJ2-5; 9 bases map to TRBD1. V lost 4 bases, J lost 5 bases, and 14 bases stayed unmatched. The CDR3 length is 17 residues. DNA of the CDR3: TGTGCCAGCAGTTGGGGGACAGGGACTACTGGGGCGGAGACCCAGTACTTC. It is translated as CASSWGTGTTGAETQYF.

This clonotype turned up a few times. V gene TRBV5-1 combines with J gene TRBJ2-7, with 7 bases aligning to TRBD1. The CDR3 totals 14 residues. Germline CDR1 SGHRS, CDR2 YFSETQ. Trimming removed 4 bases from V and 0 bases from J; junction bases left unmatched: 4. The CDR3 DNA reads TGCGCCAGCAGCCGGACAGGCAACTCCTACGAGCAGTACTTC. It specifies CASSRTGNSYEQYF. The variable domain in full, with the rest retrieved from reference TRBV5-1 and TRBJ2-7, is KAGVTQTPRYLIKTRGQQVTLSCSPISGHRSVSWYQQTPGQGLQFLFEYFSETQRNKGNFPGRFSGRQFSNSRSEMNVSTLELGDSALYLCASSRTGNSYEQYFGPGTRLTVT.

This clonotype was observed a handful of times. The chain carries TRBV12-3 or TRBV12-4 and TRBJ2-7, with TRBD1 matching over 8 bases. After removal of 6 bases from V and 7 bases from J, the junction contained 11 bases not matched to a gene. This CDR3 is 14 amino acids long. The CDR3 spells CASSLDRVLMEQYF. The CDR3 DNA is TGTGCCAGCAGCTTGGACAGGGTGCTCATGGAGCAGTACTTC.

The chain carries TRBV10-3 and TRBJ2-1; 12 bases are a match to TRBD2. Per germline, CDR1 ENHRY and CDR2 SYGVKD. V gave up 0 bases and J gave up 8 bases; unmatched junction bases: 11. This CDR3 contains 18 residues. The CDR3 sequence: CAISESSSGRAWGDEQFF. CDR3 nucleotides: TGTGCCATCAGTGAGTCGTCTAGCGGGAGGGCCTGGGGGGATGAGCAGTTCTTC.

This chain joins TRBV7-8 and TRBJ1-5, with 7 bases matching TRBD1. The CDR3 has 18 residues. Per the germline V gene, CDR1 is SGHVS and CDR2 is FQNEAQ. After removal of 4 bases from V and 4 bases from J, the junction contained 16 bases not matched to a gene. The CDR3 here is CASSSTSVRGGVNQPQHF. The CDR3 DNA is TGTGCCAGCAGCTCTACGTCCGTTCGAGGGGGCGTGAATCAGCCCCAGCATTTT.

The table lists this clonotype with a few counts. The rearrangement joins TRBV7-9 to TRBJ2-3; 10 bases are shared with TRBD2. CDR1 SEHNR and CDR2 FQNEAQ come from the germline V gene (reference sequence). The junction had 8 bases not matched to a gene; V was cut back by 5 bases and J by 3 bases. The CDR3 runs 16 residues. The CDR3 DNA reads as TGTGCCAGCAGCCCAACCGGGACTAGCGCGACAGATACGCAGTATTTT. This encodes CASSPTGTSATDTQYF.

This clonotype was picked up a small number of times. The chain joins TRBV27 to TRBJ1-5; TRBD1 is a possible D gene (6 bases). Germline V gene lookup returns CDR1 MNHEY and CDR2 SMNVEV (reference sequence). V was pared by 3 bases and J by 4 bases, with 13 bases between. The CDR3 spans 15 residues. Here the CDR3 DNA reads TGTGCCAGCAGTTTCGGTGCCGGACAGAATCAGCCCCAGCATTTT. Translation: CASSFGAGQNQPQHF.

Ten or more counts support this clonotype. This CDR3 is CSAPAEPPYEQYF. The CDR3, as DNA: TGCAGTGCCCCGGCTGAGCCTCCCTACGAGCAGTACTTC. This chain uses TRBV20-1 with TRBJ2-7; D not certain. Germline CDR1 DFQATT, CDR2 SNEGSKA (reference sequence). Trimming cost V 6 bases and J 2 bases, with 14 bases left between them. This CDR3 comprises 13 residues.

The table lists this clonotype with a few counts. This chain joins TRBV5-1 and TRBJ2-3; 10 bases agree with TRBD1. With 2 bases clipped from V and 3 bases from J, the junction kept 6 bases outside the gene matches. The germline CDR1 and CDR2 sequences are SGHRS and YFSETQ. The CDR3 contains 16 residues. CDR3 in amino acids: CASSFLGQGVTDTQYF. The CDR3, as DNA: TGCGCCAGCAGCTTCCTTGGACAGGGGGTAACAGATACGCAGTATTTT.

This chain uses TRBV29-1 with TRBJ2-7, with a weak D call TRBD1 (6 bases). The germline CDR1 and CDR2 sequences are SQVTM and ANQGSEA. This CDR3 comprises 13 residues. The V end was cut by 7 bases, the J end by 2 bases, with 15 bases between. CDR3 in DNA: TGCAGCGCCGGAGACAGGTCCCCCTACGAGCAGTACTTC. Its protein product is CSAGDRSPYEQYF.

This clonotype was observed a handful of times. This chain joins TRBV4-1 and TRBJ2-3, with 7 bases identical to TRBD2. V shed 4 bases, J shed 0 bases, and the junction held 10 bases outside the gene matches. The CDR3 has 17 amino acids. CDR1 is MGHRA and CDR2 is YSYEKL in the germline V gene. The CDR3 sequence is CASSRRPSGSSTDTQYF. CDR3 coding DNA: TGCGCCAGCAGCCGGAGGCCTAGCGGATCTAGCACAGATACGCAGTATTTT.

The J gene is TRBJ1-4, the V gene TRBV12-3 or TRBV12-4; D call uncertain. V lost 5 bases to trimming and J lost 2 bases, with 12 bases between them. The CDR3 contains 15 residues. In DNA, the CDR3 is TGTGCCAGCAGTACCTCGTCCTTGACTAATGAAAAACTGTTTTTT. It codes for CASSTSSLTNEKLFF.

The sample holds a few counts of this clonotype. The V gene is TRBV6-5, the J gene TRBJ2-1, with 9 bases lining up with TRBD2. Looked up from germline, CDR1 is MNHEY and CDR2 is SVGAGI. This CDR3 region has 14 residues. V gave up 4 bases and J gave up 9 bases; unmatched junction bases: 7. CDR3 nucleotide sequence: TGTGCCAGCAGTTTGGGACTAGCCGGATTTGAGCAGTTCTTC. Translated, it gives CASSLGLAGFEQFF.

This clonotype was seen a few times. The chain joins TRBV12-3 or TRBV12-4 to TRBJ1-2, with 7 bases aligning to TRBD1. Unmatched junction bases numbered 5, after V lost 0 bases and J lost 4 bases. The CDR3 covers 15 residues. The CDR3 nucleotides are TGTGCCAGCAGTTTAGCGCCCGGGACAGTCTATGGCTACACCTTC. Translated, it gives CASSLAPGTVYGYTF.

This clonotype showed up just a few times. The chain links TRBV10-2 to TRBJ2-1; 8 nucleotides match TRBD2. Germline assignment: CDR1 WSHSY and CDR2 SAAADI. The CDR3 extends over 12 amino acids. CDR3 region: CGSGSGYNEQFF. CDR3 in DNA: TGCGGAAGCGGGAGCGGCTACAATGAGCAGTTCTTC.

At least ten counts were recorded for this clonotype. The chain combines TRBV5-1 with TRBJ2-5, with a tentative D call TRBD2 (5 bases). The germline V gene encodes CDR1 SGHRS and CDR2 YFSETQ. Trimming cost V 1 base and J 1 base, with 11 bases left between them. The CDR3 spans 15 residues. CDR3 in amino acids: CASSLFFGGQETQYF. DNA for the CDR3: TGCGCCAGCAGCTTGTTTTTCGGAGGCCAAGAGACCCAGTACTTC.

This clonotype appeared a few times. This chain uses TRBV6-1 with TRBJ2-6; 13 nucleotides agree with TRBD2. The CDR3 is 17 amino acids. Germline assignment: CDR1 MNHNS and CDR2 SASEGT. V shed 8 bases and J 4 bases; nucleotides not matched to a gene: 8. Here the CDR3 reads CASGGLAGVSGANVLTF. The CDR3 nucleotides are TGTGCCAGCGGAGGACTAGCGGGAGTTTCAGGGGCCAACGTCCTGACTTTC.

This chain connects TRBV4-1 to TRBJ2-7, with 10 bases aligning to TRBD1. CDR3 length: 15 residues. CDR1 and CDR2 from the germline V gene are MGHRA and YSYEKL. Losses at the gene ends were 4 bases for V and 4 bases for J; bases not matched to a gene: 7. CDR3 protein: CASSRTGTGEYEQYF. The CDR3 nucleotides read TGCGCCAGCAGCCGCACCGGGACAGGGGAGTACGAGCAGTACTTC.

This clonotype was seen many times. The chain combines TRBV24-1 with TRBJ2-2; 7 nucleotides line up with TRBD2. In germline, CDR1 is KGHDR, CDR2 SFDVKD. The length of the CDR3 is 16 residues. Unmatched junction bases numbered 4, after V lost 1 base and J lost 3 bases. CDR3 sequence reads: CATSDLRSGDTGELFF. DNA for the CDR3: TGTGCCACCAGTGATTTACGGAGCGGGGACACCGGGGAGCTGTTTTTT.